The T cell receptor beta chain described here comes from a study of beta chain features in type 1 diabetes. The study's findings and limits: Across all four CD4+ subsets, people with type 1 diabetes showed modestly shorter TCRB CDR3s. The study found that naive, central memory and Treg TCRB repertoires appeared more similar in patients than in healthy donors.

Expressed TCRB transcripts were sequenced, since all the RNA that had been isolated was reverse transcribed. Data came from immunoSEQ multiplex PCR; TCRdb stores just in-frame clones and leaves some out. The sample carries about 160,000 clones, 6.5% to 8.5% recorded once. This clone was seen only a few times. As yet, its antigen is unknown. Other DNA sequences in the same sample also yield this CDR3. Purity (above 95%) was reached by all sorted populations. The clonotype was recovered from a man aged 18 to 35 with type 1 diabetes. The source material was central memory CD4+ T cells from blood.

This chain's CDR3 is CATSRGDRESEKLFF. DNA for the CDR3: TGTGCCACCAGCAGAGGGGACAGGGAGAGTGAAAAACTGTTTTTT. This chain links TRBV15 with TRBJ1-4; 9 nucleotides agree with TRBD1. J was trimmed by 7 bases and V by 1 base; bases with no gene match: 4. There are 15 residues in the CDR3. Looked up from germline, CDR1 is LNHNV and CDR2 is YYDKDF (reference sequence).